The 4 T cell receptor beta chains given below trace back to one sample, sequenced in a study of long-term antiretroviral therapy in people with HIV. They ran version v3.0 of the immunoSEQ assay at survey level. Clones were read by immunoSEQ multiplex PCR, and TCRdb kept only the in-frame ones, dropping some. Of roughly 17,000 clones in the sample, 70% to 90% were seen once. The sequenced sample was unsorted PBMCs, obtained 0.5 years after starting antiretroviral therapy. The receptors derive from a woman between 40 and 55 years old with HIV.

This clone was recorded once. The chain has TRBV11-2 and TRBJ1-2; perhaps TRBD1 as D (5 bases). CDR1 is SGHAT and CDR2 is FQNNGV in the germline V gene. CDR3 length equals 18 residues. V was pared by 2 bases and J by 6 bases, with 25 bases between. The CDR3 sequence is CASSLQRRAGPRGDGYTF. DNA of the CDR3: TGTGCCAGCAGCTTACAACGACGGGCGGGGCCTCGAGGGGATGGCTACACCTTC.

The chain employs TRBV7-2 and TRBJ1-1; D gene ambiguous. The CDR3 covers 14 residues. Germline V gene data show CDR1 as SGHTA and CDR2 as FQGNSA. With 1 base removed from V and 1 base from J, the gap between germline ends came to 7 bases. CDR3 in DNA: TGTGCCAGCAGCTTAGTTACCACGAACACTGAAGCTTTCTTT. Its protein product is CASSLVTTNTEAFF.

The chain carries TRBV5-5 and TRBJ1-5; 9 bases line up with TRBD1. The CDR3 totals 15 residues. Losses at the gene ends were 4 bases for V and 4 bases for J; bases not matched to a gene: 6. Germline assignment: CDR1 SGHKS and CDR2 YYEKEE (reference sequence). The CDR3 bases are TGTGCCAGCAGCGACCCCGGACAGGGGAATCAGCCCCAGCATTTT. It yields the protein CASSDPGQGNQPQHF.

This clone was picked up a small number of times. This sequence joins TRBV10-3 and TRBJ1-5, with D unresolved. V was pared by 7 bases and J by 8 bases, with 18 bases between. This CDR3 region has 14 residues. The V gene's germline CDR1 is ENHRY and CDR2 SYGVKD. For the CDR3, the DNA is TGTGCCATCAACACCTCAGGCCCGGAAAAGCCCCAGCATTTT. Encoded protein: CAINTSGPEKPQHF.